This T cell receptor (beta chain) is from a study of T cell responses to AZD1222 COVID-19 vaccine. Study-level background: Analyses pooled second doses at about 4 or about 12 weeks. Notes on the study in general: Regions 160-218 and 743-854 dominated among vaccine-associated CD4 TCRs spanning spike. Most donors were white British, females outnumbered males, and clonal diversity was possibly underestimated. Increases in Spike-specific TCR breadth and depth were seen after two AZD1222 doses.

This clone came up a few times. Its antigen is undetermined. Clones were sequenced by immunoSEQ multiplex PCR, and TCRdb holds only the in-frame ones, with some missing. The sample contains roughly 98,000 clones, approximately 90% of which appear only once. This CDR3 is 15 amino acids long. Germline V gives CDR1 KGHSH, CDR2 LQKENI. V was pared by 0 bases and J by 3 bases, with 10 bases between. The receptor was derived from an adult in good health. The V gene is TRBV18, the J gene TRBJ2-3; D is ambiguous. Sequencing used peripheral blood, obtained on day 0 of AZD1222 vaccination. This CDR3 is CASSPPGTSTDTQYF. The DNA for the CDR3 is TGTGCCAGCTCACCACCCGGTACGAGTACAGATACGCAGTATTTT.